This T cell receptor beta chain was captured by sequencing in a study of blood T cell repertoires in COVID-19 (dated by TCRdb to the early 2020s). Background on the whole study: The collaborator samples originated in the United States, Italy and Spain and spanned the acute and convalescent phases of COVID-19. Sample metadata almost always included a de-identified subject ID, COVID-19 status, age in years and sex. The repertoires were released in a freely available public database meant as a resource for research on the immune response to SARS-CoV-2. Samples were obtained from the ongoing ImmuneRACE study (first 160 participants) and from 1,200 or so subjects provided by 6 global collaborators. Deeply sampled blood TCRbeta repertoires from subjects exposed to, actively infected with, or recovered from COVID-19 were included in the dataset. The prospective study material was composed of cDNA or gDNA derived from T cells, B-cell-depleted T cells, or PBMCs. Where available, HLA class I and class II types were obtained from metadata supplied by the sample provider rather than from assay-based typing. The investigation overall reported the following: The amount of clinical and demographic metadata varied by source and participant and was provided uncurated.

Trimming at the junction amounts to 1 base on V and 7 bases on J, and the germline ends lie 10 bases apart. As encoded in the germline V gene (reference sequence), CDR1 is LGHDT while CDR2 is YNNKEL. The CDR3 measures 13 amino acids from cysteine to phenylalanine. Only the CDR3 region is kept as DNA, spanning 39 bases read in frame from base 1. TCRbeta CDR3 regions were amplified from genomic DNA using the immunoSEQ Assay, a bias-controlled multiplex PCR. Regarding the original processing steps: The number of nucleated cells in each sample was estimated by amplification of reference gene primers within the assay. Sequence reads were collapsed and filtered to measure the absolute abundance of every unique TCRbeta CDR3 rearrangement. For each sample, productive Simpson clonality was calculated as the square root of Simpson's diversity index over productive rearrangements. The clones in this table, taken by TCRdb from immuneACCESS, are in-frame only. Not every clone is retained; where verified, under half of the shortfall comes from an unresolved V gene, and the cause of the rest is unknown. V, J and clone size were drawn from that table, and D and trimming were deduced from the DNA. This sample gives roughly 170,000 clones in total; 75% to 90% of them show up just once. Approximately 4.7% of the sample is taken by the ten largest.

Enrolling through a virtual design, the prospective study's participants ranged in age from roughly 18 to 90 years and lived across 24 United States geographic areas. In the prospective study, cohorts were assigned on the basis of participant-reported clinical history obtained from a screening survey and a study questionnaire. Recovered participants in ImmuneRACE Cohort 3 were defined by two consecutive negative NP/OP PCR tests, clearance by a healthcare professional, or resolution of symptoms. In the prospective study, whole blood, serum and a nasopharyngeal or oropharyngeal swab were collected from each participant by mobile phlebotomists. Over a roughly two-month period, participants in the prospective study had the option of providing additional blood draws and questionnaires. Prospective study blood samples were shipped either frozen or at room temperature before DNA extraction. Only one count was recorded for this clone. Its antigen is unknown. There are no base qualities to consult, and no much larger clone falls within one base.

The sequence joins TRBV3-1 (or the pseudogene TRBV3-2) to TRBJ1-2; tentative D gene TRBD1, with 5 bases matching. This receptor was identified in a woman aged 45-59 years who had recovered from COVID-19. Sequenced sample: PBMCs or T cells enriched from blood (not recorded which). The DNA sequence is TGTGCCAGCAGCCAAGCCAGGGTACCTGGCTACACCTTC. This gives the protein CASSQARVPGYTF.